This T cell receptor beta chain emerged from a study of response to subunit inactivated influenza vaccine. About this clonotype: Mismatch with germline at one junction end may stem from a read error.

This CDR3 has 17 amino acids. From germline, CDR1 is LGHNA and CDR2 YSLEER. A single record per CDR3 protein comes from TCRdb applying MiXCR to the RT-PCR reads. The sample records about 780,000 distinct CDR3 sequences, under 20% being singletons. The receptor was isolated from a man in his fifties who received an inactivated influenza vaccine. This specimen consisted of PBMCs from blood, obtained roughly 5 days after vaccination. The V call is TRBV4-3, the J call TRBJ2-2; no reliable D call. The CDR3 coding sequence is TGCGCCAGCAGCCAAGTTGGTGGTGCACGGAACCCCGGGGAGCTGTTTTTT. Translated: CASSQVGGARNPGELFF.